One sample yielded the 18 T cell receptor beta chains listed below, sequenced in a study of yellow fever vaccine responses in identical twins. TCRdb redid the calling of the RT-PCR reads with MiXCR, one entry per CDR3 protein. This table has fewer than 4,000 distinct CDR3 sequences, under 90% appearing once. The sequences come from T cells from blood (PBMCs), unsorted or a sorted subset (not recorded which), collected before or after yellow fever vaccination (not recorded which). Source of these receptors: a woman between 18 and 29 years old who received the yellow fever vaccine.

Here the CDR3 DNA reads TGTGCCAGCAGTTTATTGGGTTACGAGCAGTACTTC. Translating it yields CASSLLGYEQYF. This sequence joins TRBV28 and TRBJ2-7; D remains ambiguous. The CDR3 has 12 residues. The germline gives CDR1 MDHEN, CDR2 SYDVKM. Trimming cost V 1 base and J 4 bases, with 5 bases left between them.

The chain has TRBV2 and TRBJ2-7; either TRBD1 or TRBD2 may supply D (6 bases each). From germline, CDR1 is SNHLY and CDR2 FYNNEI. This CDR3 region has 12 residues. V lost 6 bases and J lost 3, with 9 bases in between. The CDR3 region is CASRGGIYEQYF. DNA for the CDR3: TGTGCCAGCAGAGGGGGGATCTACGAGCAGTACTTC.

This clonotype came up a few times. The genes are TRBV11-2 and TRBJ2-3, with 11 bases matching TRBD2. The CDR3 is 15 amino acids. With V trimmed by 4 bases and J by 2 bases, 2 bases remained unmatched. CDR1 SGHAT and CDR2 FQNNGV come from the germline V gene. The CDR3 loop is CASSWTSGPTDTQYF. CDR3 nucleotide sequence: TGTGCCAGCAGCTGGACTAGCGGGCCCACAGATACGCAGTATTTT.

The rearrangement uses TRBV23-1 and TRBJ2-7; D gene uncertain. TRBV23-1 is labeled an ORF, and its function is uncertain. CDR3 length: 14 residues. V was clipped by 4 bases and J by 3 bases, with 13 bases between them. The CDR3 loop reads CASSPQDRVYEQYF. Written as DNA, the CDR3 is TGCGCCAGCAGTCCCCAAGACCGAGTCTACGAGCAGTACTTC.

The chain couples TRBV29-1 to TRBJ2-3; perhaps TRBD1 as D (6 bases). V lost 5 bases and J lost 5, with 14 bases in between. This CDR3 is 13 amino acids long. CDR1 and CDR2 from the germline V gene are SQVTM and ANQGSEA. CDR3: CSVSQGMQDTQYF. CDR3 DNA: TGCAGCGTTTCACAGGGAATGCAAGATACGCAGTATTTT.

As for this clonotype: Its ends do not fully match the called genes, so a read error is possible. The V and J genes are TRBV2 and TRBJ2-1; 11 bases agree with TRBD2. Germline V lookup: CDR1 SNHLY, CDR2 FYNNEI. CDR3 length: 15 residues. In DNA form, the CDR3 reads TGTGCCAGCATTGAAGTCACTAGCGGGAGAGATGAGCAGTTCTTC. Translation gives CASIEVTSGRDEQFF. The complete variable domain, with remaining parts taken from reference TRBV2 and TRBJ2-1, reads EPEVTQTPSHQVTQMGQEVILRCVPISNHLYFYWYRQILGQKVEFLVSFYNNEISEKSEIFDDQFSVERPDGSNFTLKIRSTKLEDSAMYFCASIEVTSGRDEQFFGPGTRLTVL.

The V and J genes are TRBV11-2 and TRBJ2-1; TRBD2 matches 13 bases. The junction had 2 bases not matched to a gene; V was cut back by 6 bases and J by 0 bases. The CDR3 runs to 16 residues. The germline V gene has CDR1 SGHAT and CDR2 FQNNGV. CDR3 in amino acids: CASSTSGGASYNEQFF. CDR3 in DNA: TGTGCCAGCAGTACTAGCGGGGGGGCCTCCTACAATGAGCAGTTCTTC. The full variable domain, with the rest looked up from reference TRBV11-2 and TRBJ2-1, is EAGVAQSPRYKIIEKRQSVAFWCNPISGHATLYWYQQILGQGPKLLIQFQNNGVVDDSQLPKDRFSAERLKGVDSTLKIQPAKLEDSAVYLCASSTSGGASYNEQFFGPGTRLTVL.

The chain has TRBV20-1 and TRBJ2-1, with TRBD1 matching 9 bases. This CDR3 is 15 amino acids long. The V segment lost 5 bases and the J segment 0 bases; nucleotides outside the gene matches: 5. Germline assignment: CDR1 DFQATT and CDR2 SNEGSKA (reference sequence). The CDR3 loop is CSAGDRGSSYNEQFF. In DNA form, the CDR3 reads TGCAGTGCTGGCGACAGGGGGAGCTCCTACAATGAGCAGTTCTTC.

This clonotype has a handful of counts. Here the CDR3 reads CATSDFSDSGSGELFF. The CDR3, as DNA: TGTGCCACCAGTGATTTCTCAGACTCCGGTTCCGGGGAGCTGTTTTTT. The gene calls are TRBV24-1 and TRBJ2-2; D gene uncertain. The V end was cut by 1 base, the J end by 6 bases, with 14 bases between. Germline V lookup: CDR1 KGHDR, CDR2 SFDVKD. The CDR3 spans 16 residues.

The chain recombines TRBV29-1 with TRBJ2-3, with a tentative D call TRBD1 (5 bases). The V gene's germline CDR1 is SQVTM and CDR2 ANQGSEA. With 1 base removed from V and 3 bases from J, the gap between germline ends came to 8 bases. CDR3 size: 13 residues. CDR3 in DNA: TGCAGCGTTGAAGGGCAGGGAACAGATACGCAGTATTTT. It encodes CSVEGQGTDTQYF.

The chain combines TRBV29-1 with TRBJ2-1; 9 nucleotides agree with TRBD1. Germline-derived CDR1 and CDR2 are SQVTM and ANQGSEA. The CDR3 contains 13 residues. CDR3 in DNA: TGCACTACTCGGACAGGGGCAGGTAATGAGCAGTTCTTC. Residues: CTTRTGAGNEQFF.

The chain uses TRBV11-1 and TRBJ2-3; a weak D match, TRBD2 (6 bases). The CDR3 covers 16 residues. V was shortened by 5 bases and J by 1 base, with 16 bases between the two germline ends. Germline CDR1 and CDR2: SGHAT and FQDESV (reference sequence). CDR3 DNA sequence: TGTGCCAGCAGCCCGCAGGGTAGCGGACGCACAGATACGCAGTATTTT. It encodes CASSPQGSGRTDTQYF.

The chain uses TRBV23-1 and TRBJ2-7; 7 nucleotides align to TRBD1. TRBV23-1 counts as an open reading frame of uncertain function. The CDR3 spans 15 residues. V dropped 2 bases and J dropped 2; count of bases not matched to a gene: 6. CDR3 nucleotides: TGCGCCAGCAGTCAAACTAGGGACAGAGCCTACGAGCAGTACTTC. Translating gives CASSQTRDRAYEQYF.

The V call is TRBV29-1, the J call TRBJ2-3, with D possibly TRBD2 on 6 matching bases. With 1 base removed from V and 4 bases from J, the gap between germline ends came to 9 bases. Germline CDR1 and CDR2: SQVTM and ANQGSEA. The CDR3 extends over 13 amino acids. CDR3 loop: CSVEVTSADTQYF. The CDR3 DNA follows: TGCAGCGTTGAAGTGACTAGTGCAGATACGCAGTATTTT.

Remarks on this clonotype: A read error may account for a junction end that differs from germline. The chain uses TRBV7-7 and TRBJ2-1; 13 bases agree with TRBD2. CDR1 is SSHAT, CDR2 FNYEAQ, per germline (reference sequence). The CDR3 runs 16 residues. The CDR3 loop reads CASSLGLAGARDEQFF. The CDR3 DNA reads TGTGCTAGCAGCTTAGGACTAGCGGGAGCCCGCGATGAGCAGTTCTTC.

This clonotype has just a few counts. The rearrangement links TRBV9 to TRBJ2-4; D may be TRBD1 or TRBD2 (5 bases each). V lost 5 bases, J lost 1 base, and 13 bases lay in between. The germline V gene has CDR1 SGDLS and CDR2 YYNGEE. The length of the CDR3 is 15 residues. The CDR3 coding sequence is TGTGCCAGCAGTCATGAAGAGGGGGCCAAAAACATTCAGTACTTC. As protein: CASSHEEGAKNIQYF.

In DNA, the CDR3 is TGCGCCAGCAGCCCACGACTAGCAGAAGTTCAAGAGACCCAGTACTTC. It yields the protein CASSPRLAEVQETQYF. The V call is TRBV5-1, the J call TRBJ2-5; 7 nucleotides agree with TRBD2. V was pared by 4 bases and J by 2 bases, with 11 bases of the junction left unmatched. The CDR3 contains 16 residues. Germline V gives CDR1 SGHRS, CDR2 YFSETQ.

V and J are TRBV11-2 and TRBJ2-1; D possibly uses TRBD1 or TRBD2 (6 bases each). The CDR3 extends over 16 amino acids. V lost 0 bases to trimming and J lost 7 bases, with 16 bases between them. Germline-derived CDR1 and CDR2 are SGHAT and FQNNGV. CDR3 region: CASSLDRGGYGNEQFF. The DNA for the CDR3 is TGTGCCAGCAGCTTAGACAGGGGAGGTTACGGAAATGAGCAGTTCTTC.